Sequencing of this T cell receptor beta chain was carried out in a study of beta chain features in type 1 diabetes. This clone was counted only a few times. As yet, its antigen is unknown. The junction differs from germline at one of its ends, possibly a read error. Germline V gene sequence: CDR1 SGHTA, CDR2 FQGNSA. There are 15 residues in the CDR3. The study's findings and limits: A moderate, significant TCRB CDR3 shortening appeared in type 1 diabetes across four CD4+ subsets. A definitive answer on HLA type influencing TCRB rearrangement was not reached here. Although PCR might favor shorter templates, it would do so equally in patients and controls.

Sort purity for all populations was recorded as exceeding 98%. As every portion of the isolated RNA was reverse transcribed, the sequencing read expressed TCRB transcripts. Some clones are missing from TCRdb's copy, which holds only in-frame ones; the method was immunoSEQ multiplex PCR. The table includes about 170,000 clones, 6.5% to 9.5% detected once. This receptor was taken from a woman in her 40s with type 1 diabetes. The chain has TRBV7-2 and TRBJ1-4; D unresolved. Material: central memory CD4+ T cells from blood. The CDR3 bases are TGTGCCAGCAGCCTAGCCGGGGTCCTAGAGGAAAAACTGTTTTTT. Translating gives CASSLAGVLEEKLFF.